What follows are 20 T cell receptor beta chains derived from one specimen sequenced in a study of cytomegalovirus exposure and HLA in healthy donors (dated by TCRdb to between 2016 and 2019). Libraries were made using the immunoSEQ multiplex PCR assay. This is the immuneACCESS table as TCRdb keeps it, with only in-frame sequences that have V and J called. A part of the clones is gone; compared with another copy, unresolved V genes explain less than half, and the rest is unexplained. This sample has roughly 260,000 clones in its table, and approximately 87% of those were observed once. The top ten clones comprise 2.6% of the sample. Input material: PBMCs. Every receptor here comes from a man between 18 and 35 years old in good health and CMV-seronegative.

The gene calls are TRBV6-1 and TRBJ2-3; D ambiguous. Trimming pared 6 bases from V and 2 bases from J, leaving 9 bases between. Germline values: CDR1 MNHNS, CDR2 SASEGT. The CDR3 length is 13 residues. CDR3 sequence (DNA): TGTGCCAGCAGAGAGGCGCCCACAGATACGCAGTATTTT. As protein: CASREAPTDTQYF.

The rearrangement uses TRBV10-3 and TRBJ2-3, with 11 bases lining up with TRBD2. Germline lookup yields CDR1 ENHRY and CDR2 SYGVKD. V trimming: 6 bases; J trimming: 1 base; junction bases outside the gene matches: 9. The CDR3 extends over 17 amino acids. CDR3 region: CAIRSLLAGAGTDTQYF. The CDR3 region has the DNA TGTGCCATCAGGAGCCTACTAGCGGGGGCCGGCACAGATACGCAGTATTTT.

The chain carries TRBV4-1 and TRBJ2-1, with D uncertain. The CDR3 loop spans 12 amino acids. Trimming removed 1 base at V and 16 bases at J, with 14 bases between. CDR1 and CDR2 from the germline V gene are MGHRA and YSYEKL. As DNA, the CDR3 is TGCGCCAGCAGCCAAGGTCCAGACTCCCAATTCTTC. This codes for CASSQGPDSQFF.

The gene calls are TRBV7-2 and TRBJ1-6, with D uncertain. V shed 4 bases and J shed 0 bases, with 13 bases lying between them. This CDR3 is built from 17 residues. The V gene's germline CDR1 is SGHTA and CDR2 FQGNSA. The CDR3 nucleotides are TGTGCCAGCAGCTACGACACATTTAGCTCCTATAATTCACCCCTCCACTTT. This encodes CASSYDTFSSYNSPLHF.

In DNA, the CDR3 is TGTGCCAGCAGCGCGCCGGGGTCACGGACGGGGGAGCAGTACTTC. Its translation is CASSAPGSRTGEQYF. This chain connects TRBV9 to TRBJ2-7; maybe TRBD2 (5 bases). Germline V gene sequence: CDR1 SGDLS, CDR2 YYNGEE. The V and J ends lost 3 bases and 7 bases respectively, with 20 bases between them. The CDR3 contains 15 residues. Supplemented by reference TRBV9 and TRBJ2-7, the full variable domain reads DSGVTQTPKHLITATGQRVTLRCSPRSGDLSVYWYQQSLDQGLQFLIQYYNGEERAKGNILERFSAQQFPDLHSELNLSSLELGDSALYFCASSAPGSRTGEQYFGPGTRLTVT.

The V gene is TRBV28, the J gene TRBJ1-2; 9 positions agree with TRBD1. V trimming: 6 bases; J trimming: 7 bases; junction bases outside the gene matches: 6. The CDR3 extends over 13 amino acids. CDR1 is MDHEN and CDR2 is SYDVKM in the germline V gene. The chain's CDR3 is CASSPGQGGGYTF. The CDR3 region has the DNA TGTGCCAGCAGCCCGGGACAGGGAGGTGGCTACACCTTC.

V is TRBV4-1 and J is TRBJ2-2; 15 bases are a match to TRBD2. Trimming at V came to 4 bases and at J to 0 bases, leaving 9 bases not matched to a gene. The CDR3 extends over 20 amino acids. Germline-derived CDR1 and CDR2 are MGHRA and YSYEKL. The CDR3 here is CASSRAPGLAGGTNTGELFF. CDR3 DNA: TGCGCCAGCAGCCGAGCCCCGGGACTAGCGGGAGGCACGAACACCGGGGAGCTGTTTTTT.

This clone showed up just a few times. This specimen includes other DNA sequences encoding the same CDR3. The V and J genes are TRBV27 and TRBJ2-7, with a possible D match to TRBD1 (5 bases). The germline V gene encodes CDR1 MNHEY and CDR2 SMNVEV (reference sequence). V shed 4 bases and J shed 4 bases, with 14 bases lying between them. This CDR3 region has 14 residues. The CDR3 DNA reads TGTGCCAGCAGTTCACTGGGGCGATCATACGAGCAGTACTTC. This translates into CASSSLGRSYEQYF.

This clone has just a few counts. The chain recombines TRBV4-1 with TRBJ2-7; D perhaps matches TRBD2 (7 bases). This CDR3 is 15 amino acids long. From germline, CDR1 is MGHRA and CDR2 YSYEKL. V was cut by 0 bases and J by 3 bases, with 12 bases left in between. CDR3 loop: CASSQERGAYYEQYF. CDR3 in DNA: TGCGCCAGCAGCCAAGAACGGGGGGCGTACTACGAGCAGTACTTC.

This chain connects TRBV9 to TRBJ1-2; possible D gene TRBD1, 6 bases. Trimming removed 3 bases from V and 7 bases from J, with 22 bases in between. Germline lookup yields CDR1 SGDLS and CDR2 YYNGEE. There are 16 residues in the CDR3. The CDR3 nucleotides are TGTGCCAGCAGCGCTACCTCTGGGGGGGCTCCTCCTGGCTACACCTTC. It specifies CASSATSGGAPPGYTF.

Only one count was recorded for this clone. The genes are TRBV28 and TRBJ2-2; tentative D call: TRBD1 (5 bases). The length of the CDR3 is 16 residues. V was cut by 3 bases and J by 6 bases, with 17 bases left in between. Germline CDR1 reads MDHEN; CDR2 reads SYDVKM. CDR3 DNA sequence: TGTGCCAGCAGTTTTAGGGCAAGGGGTAGGGCCGGGGAGCTGTTTTTT. Its translation: CASSFRARGRAGELFF.

The CDR3 protein is CASSPSDRSYEQYF. The CDR3 DNA is TGTGCCAGCAGCCCGTCGGACAGATCCTACGAGCAGTACTTC. The chain uses TRBV7-9 and TRBJ2-7; D perhaps matches TRBD1 (6 bases). V lost 5 bases to trimming and J lost 1 base, with 12 bases between them. Germline CDR1 reads SEHNR; CDR2 reads FQNEAQ (reference sequence). This CDR3 is built from 14 residues.

This clone was seen a single time. This sequence joins TRBV11-2 and TRBJ1-3; D not certain. V lost 5 bases, J lost 0 bases, and 11 bases lay in between. The CDR3 runs 15 residues. Germline lookup yields CDR1 SGHAT and CDR2 FQNNGV. The CDR3 region is CASSPPSLSGNTIYF. In DNA form, the CDR3 reads TGTGCCAGCAGCCCCCCGTCCCTCTCTGGAAACACCATATATTTT.

The V gene is TRBV7-3, the J gene TRBJ1-4; 10 bases fit TRBD1. The germline CDR1 and CDR2 sequences are SGHTA and FQGTGA. The V and J ends lost 4 bases and 7 bases, in that order; junction bases with no gene match: 6. This CDR3 region has 15 residues. The CDR3 nucleotides are TGTGCCAGCAGCTCCCCGGACAGGGGGGGTGAAAAACTGTTTTTT. Residues: CASSSPDRGGEKLFF.

The DNA of the CDR3 is TGTGCCAGCAGTTCGTGGCGGGGATCTAGCACAGATACGCAGTATTTT. Amino acids: CASSSWRGSSTDTQYF. The chain joins TRBV6-5 to TRBJ2-3, with D possibly TRBD2 on 6 matching bases. CDR1 MNHEY and CDR2 SVGAGI come from the germline V gene. Trimming took off 4 bases at V and 0 bases at J, with 14 bases between the two ends. The CDR3 is made up of 16 amino acids.

This clone came up once. The chain links TRBV5-6 to TRBJ1-1; 8 bases are shared with TRBD1. The V and J ends lost 3 bases and 4 bases, in that order; junction bases with no gene match: 2. The CDR3 totals 13 residues. In germline, CDR1 is SGHDT, CDR2 YYEEEE. DNA for the CDR3: TGTGCCAGCAGCTGGGACAGGAGCACTGAAGCTTTCTTT. Its protein product is CASSWDRSTEAFF.

The V and J genes are TRBV27 and TRBJ1-1, with TRBD1 identical over 7 bases. V lost 5 bases, J lost 4 bases, and 4 bases stayed unmatched. The CDR3 length is 13 residues. Germline assignment: CDR1 MNHEY and CDR2 SMNVEV (reference sequence). CDR3 residues: CASSEGAVTEAFF. DNA of the CDR3: TGTGCCAGCAGTGAGGGGGCGGTCACTGAAGCTTTCTTT.

V and J are TRBV7-2 and TRBJ1-1; no definite D call. Germline CDR1 SGHTA, CDR2 FQGNSA. Trimming stripped 9 bases from V and 7 bases from J, with 15 bases between. This CDR3 contains 12 residues. The chain's CDR3 is CASGKWSFEAFF. The CDR3 nucleotides are TGTGCCAGTGGCAAATGGAGCTTTGAAGCTTTCTTT.

The V gene is TRBV10-3, the J gene TRBJ2-3, with a possible D match to TRBD2 (5 bases). The germline V gene encodes CDR1 ENHRY and CDR2 SYGVKD. V lost 7 bases and J lost 7, with 18 bases in between. This CDR3 has 14 amino acids. The chain's CDR3 is CAITAGAQTNTQYF. Here the CDR3 DNA reads TGTGCCATCACTGCGGGTGCCCAGACTAATACGCAGTATTTT.

The chain links TRBV1 to TRBJ2-1; TRBD2, the table's D call, was not compared with the DNA. TRBV1 is listed as a pseudogene. This CDR3 region has 17 residues. The CDR3 DNA is TGCACCAGCAGCCAAGGGAATAGCGGGAGATCTTTCAATGAGCAGTTCTTC. This codes for CTSSQGNSGRSFNEQFF.